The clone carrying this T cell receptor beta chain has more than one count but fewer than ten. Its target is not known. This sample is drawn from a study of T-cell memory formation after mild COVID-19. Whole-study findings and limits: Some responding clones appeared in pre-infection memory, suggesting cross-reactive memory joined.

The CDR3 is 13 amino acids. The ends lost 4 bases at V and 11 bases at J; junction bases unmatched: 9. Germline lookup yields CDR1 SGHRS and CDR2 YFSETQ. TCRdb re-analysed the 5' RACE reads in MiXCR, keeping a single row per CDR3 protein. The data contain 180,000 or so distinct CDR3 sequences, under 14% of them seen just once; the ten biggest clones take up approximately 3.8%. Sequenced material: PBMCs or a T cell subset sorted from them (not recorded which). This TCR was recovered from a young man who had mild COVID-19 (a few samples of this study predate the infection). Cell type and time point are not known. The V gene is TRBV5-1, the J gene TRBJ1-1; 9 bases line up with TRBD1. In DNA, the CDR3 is TGCGCCAGCAGCAGCCCGGGACAGGGAACGGCTTTCTTT. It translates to CASSSPGQGTAFF.